This T cell receptor (beta chain) is from a study of T cell responses to AZD1222 COVID-19 vaccine. Study background: Pooling of second doses given at about 4 or about 12 weeks was done. Overall study results and limits: Spike-wide vaccine-associated CD4 TCRs dominated at 160-218 and 743-854. Sampling captured repertoires only after the peak T cell response.

Trimming removed 5 bases from V and 4 bases from J, with 18 bases in between. Per the germline V gene, CDR1 is SGHNT and CDR2 is YYREEE (reference sequence). The CDR3 has 15 amino acids. This clone was seen only once. Its antigen is as yet unknown. Using immunoSEQ multiplex PCR, the repertoire was profiled, and TCRdb retains in-frame clones only, with some absent. The table includes over 95,000 clones, 87% detected once. This receptor was taken from an adult in good health. Sample: peripheral blood, taken on day 0 of AZD1222 vaccination. V and J are TRBV5-4 and TRBJ2-5, with D perhaps matching TRBD1 (8 bases). This CDR3 is CASRTTGGLLETQYF. DNA for the CDR3: TGTGCCAGCAGAACTACAGGGGGACTACTAGAGACCCAGTACTTC.